The TCR beta chain under discussion was sequenced for a study of blood T cell repertoires in COVID-19. Turning to the study itself: The samples span acute and convalescent COVID-19 from the United States, Italy and Spain.

This clone was picked up a small number of times. Seattle-derived patients entered the study during active infection and were followed longitudinally. The CDR3 spans 14 residues. Looked up from germline, CDR1 is SNHLY and CDR2 is FYNNEI. Unmatched junction bases numbered 5, after V lost 4 bases and J lost 6 bases. In the source study's methods: Reference gene primer amplification in the assay estimated nucleated cell counts. Produced via immunoSEQ multiplex PCR; TCRdb's table is partial and in-frame only. Clone size and V and J calls were adopted from that table, with D and trimming inferred from the DNA. The profile shows hundreds of thousands of clones, 85% to 90% of them singletons.

V usage is TRBV2 and J usage is TRBJ2-1; 8 bases line up with TRBD2. The specimen sequenced was peripheral blood. The TCR originated in a young man with COVID-19, enrolled during active disease. CDR3 DNA sequence: TGTGCCAGCAGTGCCAGAACTAGCGGCAATGAGCAGTTCTTC. This encodes CASSARTSGNEQFF.